This entry describes one T cell receptor beta chain. TCRdb independently ran MiXCR on the 5' RACE reads; one entry per CDR3 protein. This table holds around 1.7 million distinct CDR3 sequences, 32% found once. Germline CDR1 is SGHTA and CDR2 is FQGNSA. V lost 3 bases and J lost 1, with 9 bases in between. CDR3 length equals 14 residues. The entry originates in a study of identical twins. This chain uses TRBV7-2 with TRBJ1-1; D not certain. The sample was cord blood. This sequence was found in a newborn girl in good health. The CDR3 loop is CASSLGIRNTEAFF. CDR3 bases: TGTGCCAGCAGCTTGGGGATAAGGAACACTGAAGCTTTCTTT.